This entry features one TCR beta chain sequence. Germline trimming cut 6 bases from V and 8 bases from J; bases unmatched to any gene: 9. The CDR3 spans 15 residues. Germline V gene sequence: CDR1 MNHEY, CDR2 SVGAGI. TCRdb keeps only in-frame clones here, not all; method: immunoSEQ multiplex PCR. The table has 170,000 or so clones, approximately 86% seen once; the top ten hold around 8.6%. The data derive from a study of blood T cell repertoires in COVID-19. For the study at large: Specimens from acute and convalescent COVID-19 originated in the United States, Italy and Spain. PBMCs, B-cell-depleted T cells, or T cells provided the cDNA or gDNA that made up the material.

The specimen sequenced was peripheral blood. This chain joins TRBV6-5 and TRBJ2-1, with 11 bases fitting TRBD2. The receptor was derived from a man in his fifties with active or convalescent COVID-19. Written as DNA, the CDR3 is TGTGCCAGCAGCGTTACTAGCGGGAGTTTCTATGAGCAGTTCTTC. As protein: CASSVTSGSFYEQFF.